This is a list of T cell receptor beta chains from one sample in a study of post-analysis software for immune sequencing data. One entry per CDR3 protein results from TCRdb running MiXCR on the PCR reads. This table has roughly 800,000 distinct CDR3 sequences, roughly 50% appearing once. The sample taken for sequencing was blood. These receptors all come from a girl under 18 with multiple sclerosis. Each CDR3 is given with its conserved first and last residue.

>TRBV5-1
CASSLGLAGPRNEQYF
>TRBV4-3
CASSQARDVEQFF
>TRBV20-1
CSAMTSGSPFTQYF
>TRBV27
CASRAREGYYEQYF
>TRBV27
CASSLSGLTGKGNEAFF
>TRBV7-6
CASSLKASGASTDTQYF
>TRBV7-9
CASSLGRGRYEQYF
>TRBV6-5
CASSYHPFRDNYSNQPQHF
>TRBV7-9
CASRQAAYERETQYF
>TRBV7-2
CASSQGRARSKNIQYF
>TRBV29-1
CSVDMGNIQYF
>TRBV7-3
CASSSPTSGNTDTQYF
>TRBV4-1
CASSQDILAGRTDTQYF
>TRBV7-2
CASSFTRKANEKLFF
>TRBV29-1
CSGLVSRETQYF
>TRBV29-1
CSVDGLGTADTQYF
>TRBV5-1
CASSLAQLAGVEQFF